The T cell receptor beta chain under discussion was sequenced for a study of beta chain features in type 1 diabetes. Germline CDR1 is SGHTA and CDR2 is FQGNSA. The CDR3 totals 13 residues. The V gene lost 4 bases and the J gene lost 2 bases, with 8 bases spanning the gap. This clone has more than one count but fewer than ten. Blood was drawn once from each donor into heparinised tubes. The draws averaged roughly 120 mL. Every isolated RNA sample was fully reverse transcribed, so sequencing captured expressed TCRB transcripts. Sequenced by immunoSEQ multiplex PCR; TCRdb stores in-frame clones only, minus some. The sample lists 65,000 to 100,000 clones, around a third occurring once.

The sample taken for sequencing was stem cell memory CD4+ T cells from blood. This chain links TRBV7-2 with TRBJ2-5; D is ambiguous. The sequence was collected from a young woman in good health. CDR3 coding DNA: TGTGCCAGCAGCTATAACAGTCAAGAGACCCAGTACTTC. Translating it yields CASSYNSQETQYF.